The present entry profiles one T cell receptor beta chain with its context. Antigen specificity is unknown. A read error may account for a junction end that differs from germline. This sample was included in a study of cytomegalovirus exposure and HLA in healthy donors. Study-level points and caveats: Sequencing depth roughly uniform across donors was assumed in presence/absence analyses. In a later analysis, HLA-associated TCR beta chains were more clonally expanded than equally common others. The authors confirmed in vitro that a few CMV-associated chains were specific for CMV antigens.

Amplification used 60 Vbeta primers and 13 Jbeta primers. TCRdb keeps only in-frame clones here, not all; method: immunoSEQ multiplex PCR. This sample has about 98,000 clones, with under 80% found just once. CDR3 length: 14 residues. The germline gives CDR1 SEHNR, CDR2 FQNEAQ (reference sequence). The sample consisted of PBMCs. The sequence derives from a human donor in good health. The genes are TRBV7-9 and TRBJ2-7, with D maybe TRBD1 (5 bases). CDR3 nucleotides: TGTTCCAGCAGCTTGGGGCAGGGTATCTACGAGCAGTACTTC. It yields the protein CSSSLGQGIYEQYF.